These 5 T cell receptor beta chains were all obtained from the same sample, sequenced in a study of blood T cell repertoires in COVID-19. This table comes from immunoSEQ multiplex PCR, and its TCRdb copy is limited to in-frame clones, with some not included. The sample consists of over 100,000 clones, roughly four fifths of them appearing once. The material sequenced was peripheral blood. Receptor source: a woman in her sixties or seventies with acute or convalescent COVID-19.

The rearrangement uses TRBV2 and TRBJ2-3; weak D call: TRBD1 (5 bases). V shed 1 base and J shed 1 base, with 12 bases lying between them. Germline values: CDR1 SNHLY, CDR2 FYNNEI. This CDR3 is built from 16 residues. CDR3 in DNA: TGTGCCAGCAGTGAAGTGGAAGTAGGGGGCACAGATACGCAGTATTTT. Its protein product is CASSEVEVGGTDTQYF.

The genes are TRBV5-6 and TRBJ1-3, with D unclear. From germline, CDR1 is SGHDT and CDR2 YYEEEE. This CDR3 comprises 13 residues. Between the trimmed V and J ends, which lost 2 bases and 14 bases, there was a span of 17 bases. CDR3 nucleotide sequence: TGTGCCAGCAGCTTAGGCGGGGAGATTACGGTATATTTT. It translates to CASSLGGEITVYF.

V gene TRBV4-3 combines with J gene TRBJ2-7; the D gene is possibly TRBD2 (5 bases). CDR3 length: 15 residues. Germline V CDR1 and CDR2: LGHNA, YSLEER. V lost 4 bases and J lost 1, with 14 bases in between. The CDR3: CASSPKPRGSYEQYF. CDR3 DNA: TGCGCCAGCAGCCCAAAGCCTCGGGGTTCCTACGAGCAGTACTTC.

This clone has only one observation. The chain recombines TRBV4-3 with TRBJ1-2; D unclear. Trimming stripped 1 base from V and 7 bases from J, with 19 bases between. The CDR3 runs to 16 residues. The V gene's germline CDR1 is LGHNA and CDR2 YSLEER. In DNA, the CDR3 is TGCGCCAGCAGCCAAGGGGAGGGCATCGTCTATCGTGGCTACACCTTC. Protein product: CASSQGEGIVYRGYTF.

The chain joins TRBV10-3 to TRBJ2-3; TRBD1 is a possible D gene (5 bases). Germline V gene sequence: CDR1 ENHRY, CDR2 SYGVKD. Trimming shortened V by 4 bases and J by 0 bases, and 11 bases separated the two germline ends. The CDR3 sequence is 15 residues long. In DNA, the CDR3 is TGTGCCATCAGTGTGGGGCAGATAAGCACAGATACGCAGTATTTT. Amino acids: CAISVGQISTDTQYF.